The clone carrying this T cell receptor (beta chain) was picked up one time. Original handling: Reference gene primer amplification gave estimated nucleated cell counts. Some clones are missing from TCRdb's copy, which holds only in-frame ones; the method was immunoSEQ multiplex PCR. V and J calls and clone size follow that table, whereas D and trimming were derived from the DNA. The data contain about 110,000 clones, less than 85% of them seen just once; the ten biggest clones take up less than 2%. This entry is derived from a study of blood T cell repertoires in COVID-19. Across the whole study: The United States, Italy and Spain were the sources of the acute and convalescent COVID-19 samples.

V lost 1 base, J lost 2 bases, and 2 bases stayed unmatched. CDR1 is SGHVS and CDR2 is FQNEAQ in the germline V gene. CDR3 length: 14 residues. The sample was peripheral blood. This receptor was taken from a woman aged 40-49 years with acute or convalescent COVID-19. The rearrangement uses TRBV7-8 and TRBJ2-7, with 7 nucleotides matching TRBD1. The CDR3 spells CASSLVQGAYEQYF. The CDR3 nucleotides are TGTGCCAGCAGCTTAGTCCAGGGGGCCTACGAGCAGTACTTC.